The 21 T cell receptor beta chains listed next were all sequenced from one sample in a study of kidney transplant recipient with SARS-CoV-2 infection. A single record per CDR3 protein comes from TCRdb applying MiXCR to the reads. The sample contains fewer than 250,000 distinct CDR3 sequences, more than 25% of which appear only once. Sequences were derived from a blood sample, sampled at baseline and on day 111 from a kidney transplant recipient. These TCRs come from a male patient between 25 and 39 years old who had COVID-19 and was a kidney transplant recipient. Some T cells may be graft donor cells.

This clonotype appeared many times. CDR3 protein: CASSRGHKCRKTYGYTF. The CDR3 coding sequence is TGTGCCAGCAGCCGCGGACATAAGTGCCGAAAGACCTATGGCTACACCTTC. V gene TRBV7-7 combines with J gene TRBJ1-2; D might be TRBD1 (5 bases). CDR3 length: 17 amino acids. Trimming stripped 5 bases from V and 4 bases from J, with 23 bases between. Germline CDR1 reads SSHAT; CDR2 reads FNYEAQ (reference sequence).

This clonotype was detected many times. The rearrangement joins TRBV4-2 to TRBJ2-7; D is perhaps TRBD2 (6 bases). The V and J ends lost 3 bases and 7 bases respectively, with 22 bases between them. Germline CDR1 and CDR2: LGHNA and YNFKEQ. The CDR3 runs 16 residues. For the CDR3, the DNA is TGTGCCAGCAGCCAGACACCGGGACTTTCACGGTGGGAGCAGTACTTC. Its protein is CASSQTPGLSRWEQYF.

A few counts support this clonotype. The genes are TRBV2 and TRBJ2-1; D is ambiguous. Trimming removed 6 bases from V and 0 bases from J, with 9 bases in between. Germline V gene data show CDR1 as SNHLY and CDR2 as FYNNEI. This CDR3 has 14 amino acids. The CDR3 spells CASRLYSSYNEQFF. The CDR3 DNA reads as TGTGCCAGCAGGCTATACAGCTCCTACAATGAGCAGTTCTTC.

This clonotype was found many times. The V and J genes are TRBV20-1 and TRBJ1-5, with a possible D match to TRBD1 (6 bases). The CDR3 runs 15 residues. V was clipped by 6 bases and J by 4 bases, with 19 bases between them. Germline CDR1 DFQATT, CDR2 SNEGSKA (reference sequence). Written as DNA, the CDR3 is TGCAGTGCCGAGACATCGAGGGGGGTTAATCAGCCCCAGCATTTT. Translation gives CSAETSRGVNQPQHF.

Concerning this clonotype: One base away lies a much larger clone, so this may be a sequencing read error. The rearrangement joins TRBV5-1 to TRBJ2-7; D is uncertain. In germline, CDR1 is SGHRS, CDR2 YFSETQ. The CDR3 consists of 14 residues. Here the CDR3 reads CASSPQTRAYGQYF. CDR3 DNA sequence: TGCGCCAGCAGCCCCCAGACCCGTGCCTACGGGCAGTACTTC.

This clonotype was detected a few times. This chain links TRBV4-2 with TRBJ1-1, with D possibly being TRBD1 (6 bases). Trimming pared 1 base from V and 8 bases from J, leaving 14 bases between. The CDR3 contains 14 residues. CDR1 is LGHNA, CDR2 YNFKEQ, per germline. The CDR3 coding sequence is TGTGCCAGCAGCCAAGTAGCAGGGGCTGGGGAAGCTTTCTTT. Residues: CASSQVAGAGEAFF.

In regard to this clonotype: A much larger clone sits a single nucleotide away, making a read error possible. This CDR3 reads CGSSPTGARNTIYF. The CDR3, as DNA: TGTGGCAGCAGTCCGACAGGGGCACGAAACACCATATATTTT. The chain uses TRBV27 and TRBJ1-3; TRBD1 aligns across 8 bases. The CDR3 consists of 14 residues. CDR1 MNHEY and CDR2 SMNVEV come from the germline V gene (reference sequence).

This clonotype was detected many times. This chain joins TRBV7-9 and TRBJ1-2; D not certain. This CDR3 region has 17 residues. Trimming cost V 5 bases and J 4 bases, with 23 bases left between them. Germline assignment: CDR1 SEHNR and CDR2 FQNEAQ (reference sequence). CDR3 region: CASSVNVYHGKTYGYTF. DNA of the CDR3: TGTGCCAGCAGCGTTAACGTATACCATGGAAAGACCTATGGCTACACCTTC.

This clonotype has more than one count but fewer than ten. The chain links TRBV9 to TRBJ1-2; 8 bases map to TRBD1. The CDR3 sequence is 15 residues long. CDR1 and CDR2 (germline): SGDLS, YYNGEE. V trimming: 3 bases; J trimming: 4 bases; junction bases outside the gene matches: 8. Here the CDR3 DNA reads TGTGCCAGCAGCGAGGGGGGACAGGTGAGCTATGGCTACACCTTC. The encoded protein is CASSEGGQVSYGYTF.

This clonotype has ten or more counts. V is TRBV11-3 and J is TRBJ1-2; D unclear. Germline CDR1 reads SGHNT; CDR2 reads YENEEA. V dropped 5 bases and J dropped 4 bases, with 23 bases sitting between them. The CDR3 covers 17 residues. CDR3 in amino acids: CASSPEHDLGKTYGYTF. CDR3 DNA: TGTGCCAGCAGCCCGGAGCACGATCTCGGAAAGACCTATGGCTACACCTTC.

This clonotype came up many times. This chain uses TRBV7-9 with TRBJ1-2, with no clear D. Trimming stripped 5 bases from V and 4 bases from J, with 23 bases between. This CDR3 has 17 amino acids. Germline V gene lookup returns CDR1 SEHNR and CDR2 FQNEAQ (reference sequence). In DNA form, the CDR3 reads TGTGCCAGCAGCGAATGTCCATACCATGGAAAGACCTATGGCTACACCTTC. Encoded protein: CASSECPYHGKTYGYTF.

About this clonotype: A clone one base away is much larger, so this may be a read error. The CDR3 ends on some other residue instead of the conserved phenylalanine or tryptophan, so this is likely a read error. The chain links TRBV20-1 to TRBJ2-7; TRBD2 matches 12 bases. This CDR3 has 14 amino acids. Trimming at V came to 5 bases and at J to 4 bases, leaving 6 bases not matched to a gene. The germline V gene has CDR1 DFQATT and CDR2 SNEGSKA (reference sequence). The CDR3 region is CSALITSGRYEQYL. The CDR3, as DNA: TGCAGTGCTCTAATCACTAGCGGGAGGTACGAGCAGTACCTC.

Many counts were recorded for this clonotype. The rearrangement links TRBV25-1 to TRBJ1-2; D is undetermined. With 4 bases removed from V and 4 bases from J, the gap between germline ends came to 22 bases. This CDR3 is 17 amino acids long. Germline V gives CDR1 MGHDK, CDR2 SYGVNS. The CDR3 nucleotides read TGTGCCAGCAGTGCCTTAGCAGAACTGGGAAAGACCTATGGCTACACCTTC. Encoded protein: CASSALAELGKTYGYTF.

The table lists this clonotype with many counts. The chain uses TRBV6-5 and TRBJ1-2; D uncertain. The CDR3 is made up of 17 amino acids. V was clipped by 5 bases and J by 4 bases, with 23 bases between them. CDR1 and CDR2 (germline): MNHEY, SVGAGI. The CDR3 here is CASSGYWECRKTYGYTF. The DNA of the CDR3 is TGTGCCAGCAGTGGCTACTGGGAATGTAGAAAGACCTATGGCTACACCTTC.

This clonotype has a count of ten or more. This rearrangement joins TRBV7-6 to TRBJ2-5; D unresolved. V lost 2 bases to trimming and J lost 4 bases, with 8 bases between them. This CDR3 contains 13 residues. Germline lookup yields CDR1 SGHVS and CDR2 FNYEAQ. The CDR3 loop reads CASSLFLRETQYF. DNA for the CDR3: TGTGCCAGCAGCTTATTTCTCCGAGAGACCCAGTACTTC.

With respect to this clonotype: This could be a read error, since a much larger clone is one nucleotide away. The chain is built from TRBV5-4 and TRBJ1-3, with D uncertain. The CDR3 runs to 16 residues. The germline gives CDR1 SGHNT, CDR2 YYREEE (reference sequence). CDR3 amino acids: CTSSSSAEGLGNTIYF. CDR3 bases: TGTACCAGCAGCTCCTCGGCTGAAGGGCTCGGAAACACCATATATTTT.

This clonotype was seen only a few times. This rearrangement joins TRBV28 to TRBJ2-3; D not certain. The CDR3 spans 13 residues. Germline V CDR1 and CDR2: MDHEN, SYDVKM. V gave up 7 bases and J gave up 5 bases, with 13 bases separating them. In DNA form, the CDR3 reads TGTGCCAGCAAGACCACGGCCTTAGATACGCAGTATTTT. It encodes CASKTTALDTQYF.

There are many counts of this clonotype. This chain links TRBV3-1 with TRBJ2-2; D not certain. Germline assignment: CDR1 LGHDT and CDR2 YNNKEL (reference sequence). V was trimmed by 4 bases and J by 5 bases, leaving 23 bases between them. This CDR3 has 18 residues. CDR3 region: CASSPCHPISGLTGELFF. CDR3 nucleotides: TGTGCCAGCAGCCCCTGCCATCCCATTTCAGGCTTGACCGGGGAGCTGTTTTTT.

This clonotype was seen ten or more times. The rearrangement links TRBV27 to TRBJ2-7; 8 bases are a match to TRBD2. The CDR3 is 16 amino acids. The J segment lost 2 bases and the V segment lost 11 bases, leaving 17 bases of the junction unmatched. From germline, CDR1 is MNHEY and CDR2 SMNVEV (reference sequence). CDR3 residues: CAVPGLGHPGPYEQYF. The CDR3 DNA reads TGTGCCGTCCCGGGACTAGGGCACCCCGGCCCCTACGAGCAGTACTTC.

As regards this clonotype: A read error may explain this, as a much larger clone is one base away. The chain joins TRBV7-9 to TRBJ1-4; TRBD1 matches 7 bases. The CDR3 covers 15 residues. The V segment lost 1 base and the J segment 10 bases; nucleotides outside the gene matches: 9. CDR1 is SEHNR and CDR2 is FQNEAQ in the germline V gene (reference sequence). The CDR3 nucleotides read TGTGCCAGCAGCTTAGGAGGGACAGAGGCTGGAAAACTGTTTTTT. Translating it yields CASSLGGTEAGKLFF.

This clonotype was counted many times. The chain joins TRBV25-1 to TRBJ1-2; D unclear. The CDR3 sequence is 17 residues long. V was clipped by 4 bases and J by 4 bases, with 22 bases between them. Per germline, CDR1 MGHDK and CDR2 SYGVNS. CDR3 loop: CASSGEKELGKTYGYTF. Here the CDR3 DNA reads TGTGCCAGCAGTGGGGAGAAAGAACTGGGAAAGACCTATGGCTACACCTTC.